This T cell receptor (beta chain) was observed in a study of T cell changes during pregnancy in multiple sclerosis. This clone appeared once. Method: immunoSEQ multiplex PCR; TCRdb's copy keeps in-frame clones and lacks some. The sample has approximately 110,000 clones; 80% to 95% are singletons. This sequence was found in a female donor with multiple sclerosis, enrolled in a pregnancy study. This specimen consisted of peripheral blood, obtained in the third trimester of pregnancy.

DNA of the CDR3: TGTGCCAGCAGTCGGGCCGGGACAGGGGAAGAGACCCAGTACTTC. Protein product: CASSRAGTGEETQYF. The chain couples TRBV2 to TRBJ2-5; 10 bases are shared with TRBD1. This CDR3 is built from 15 residues. Germline lookup yields CDR1 SNHLY and CDR2 FYNNEI. The J segment lost 3 bases and the V segment lost 5 bases, leaving 6 bases of the junction unmatched. The full variable domain, completed using reference TRBV2 and TRBJ2-5, is EPEVTQTPSHQVTQMGQEVILRCVPISNHLYFYWYRQILGQKVEFLVSFYNNEISEKSEIFDDQFSVERPDGSNFTLKIRSTKLEDSAMYFCASSRAGTGEETQYFGPGTRLLVL.